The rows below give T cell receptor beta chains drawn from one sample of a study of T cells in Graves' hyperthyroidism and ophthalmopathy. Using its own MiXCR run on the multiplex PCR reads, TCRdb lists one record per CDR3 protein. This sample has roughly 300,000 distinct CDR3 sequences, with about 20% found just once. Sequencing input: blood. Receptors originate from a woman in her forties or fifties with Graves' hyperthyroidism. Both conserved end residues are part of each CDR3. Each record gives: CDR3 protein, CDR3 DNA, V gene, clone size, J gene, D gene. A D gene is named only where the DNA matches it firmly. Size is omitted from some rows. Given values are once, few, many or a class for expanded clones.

CDR3: CASSQDRGTGFPEAFF
DNA: TGTGCCAGCAGCCAAGATCGAGGGACAGGGTTTCCTGAAGCTTTCTTT
V: TRBV2
size: -
J: TRBJ1-1
D: TRBD1

CDR3: CASSLGLNTGELFF
DNA: TGTGCCAGCAGCCTCGGACTGAACACCGGGGAGCTGTTTTTT
V: TRBV11-1
size: many
J: TRBJ2-2
D: -

CDR3: CASSLGGRSEPEAFF
DNA: TGTGCCAGCAGTTTAGGGGGGAGGTCGGAGCCTGAAGCTTTCTTT
V: TRBV28
size: many
J: TRBJ1-1
D: -

CDR3: CASRVRLAGSQYF
DNA: TGTGCCAGCAGAGTTAGACTAGCGGGATCGCAGTATTTT
V: TRBV2
size: few
J: TRBJ2-3
D: TRBD2

CDR3: CASASGPANTGELFF
DNA: TGCGCCAGCGCTTCCGGCCCTGCGAACACCGGGGAGCTGTTTTTT
V: TRBV5-1
size: -
J: TRBJ2-2
D: -

CDR3: CAWRHSGMGQPQHF
DNA: TGTGCCTGGAGACACTCAGGGATGGGGCAGCCCCAGCATTTT
V: TRBV30
size: many
J: TRBJ1-5
D: -

CDR3: CASIPGVGDTEAFF
DNA: TGCGCCAGCATCCCAGGGGTAGGAGACACTGAAGCTTTCTTT
V: TRBV5-1
size: -
J: TRBJ1-1
D: -

CDR3: CASSLDRANIQYF
DNA: TGTGCCAGCAGCTTAGACAGGGCAAACATTCAGTACTTC
V: TRBV11-2
size: many
J: TRBJ2-4
D: -

CDR3: CASSLGQGGADTQYF
DNA: TGTGCCAGCAGTTTAGGGCAGGGGGGCGCAGATACGCAGTATTTT
V: TRBV12-3/TRBV12-4
size: many
J: TRBJ2-3
D: -

CDR3: CASSLRPGGQETQYF
DNA: TGTGCCAGCAGTTTACGACCCGGGGGACAGGAGACCCAGTACTTC
V: TRBV27
size: many
J: TRBJ2-5
D: -